The next 9 T cell receptor beta chains were all read from a single sample in a study of CD8 T cells in Susac syndrome. Reverse transcription of about 0.45 to 1 ug RNA was performed with random hexamers. Each CDR3 protein is one row after TCRdb ran MiXCR on the immunoSEQ multiplex PCR reads. The sample records roughly 200,000 distinct CDR3 sequences, 93% being singletons. Specimen: CD4+ T cells from PBMCs. The receptor source for this set is a human donor in good health.

V and J are TRBV5-1 and TRBJ1-6, with D possibly being TRBD1 (6 bases). Germline V gene sequence: CDR1 SGHRS, CDR2 YFSETQ. The V end was cut by 5 bases, the J end by 4 bases, with 13 bases between. The CDR3 covers 15 residues. The CDR3 loop reads CASRRDRTYNSPLHF. CDR3 sequence (DNA): TGCGCCAGCAGGCGTGACAGGACATATAATTCACCCCTCCACTTT.

The V call is TRBV11-3, the J call TRBJ2-1; D is unclear. This CDR3 spans 12 amino acids. CDR1 is SGHNT, CDR2 YENEEA, per germline. The ends were cut back, 5 bases at V and 6 bases at J, with 8 bases in the middle. For the CDR3, the DNA is TGTGCCAGCAGCAGCCCGTCCAATGAGCAGTTCTTC. Protein sequence: CASSSPSNEQFF. Combining the CDR3 with reference TRBV11-3 and TRBJ2-1 gives the whole variable domain EAGVVQSPRYKIIEKKQPVAFWCNPISGHNTLYWYLQNLGQGPELLIRYENEEAVDDSQLPKDRFSAERLKGVDSTLKIQPAELGDSAVYLCASSSPSNEQFFGPGTRLTVL.

This clonotype has only a few counts. The rearrangement joins TRBV4-3 to TRBJ1-3; 7 positions agree with TRBD1. The germline V gene encodes CDR1 LGHNA and CDR2 YSLEER. Trimming cost V 1 base and J 4 bases; bases outside gene matches: 1. This CDR3 is 14 amino acids long. DNA of the CDR3: TGCGCCAGCAGCCAAGGGACAGGAGGAAACACCATATATTTT. The encoded protein is CASSQGTGGNTIYF.

The chain uses TRBV28 and TRBJ1-5; TRBD1 matches 8 bases. V trimming: 6 bases; J trimming: 2 bases; junction bases outside the gene matches: 6. CDR1 is MDHEN, CDR2 SYDVKM, per germline. The CDR3 length is 15 residues. In DNA, the CDR3 is TGTGCCAGCAGACCAACAGGGGGTGGCAATCAGCCCCAGCATTTT. This gives the protein CASRPTGGGNQPQHF.

The J gene is TRBJ2-7, the V gene TRBV3-1; D not certain. Germline V gives CDR1 LGHDT, CDR2 YNNKEL (reference sequence). V was trimmed by 2 bases and J by 0 bases, leaving 2 bases between them. The CDR3 is 12 amino acids. CDR3 in DNA: TGTGCCAGCAGCCAATGCTCCTACGAGCAGTACGTC. It is translated as CASSQCSYEQYV.

The V and J genes are TRBV5-1 and TRBJ2-1; TRBD2 matches 8 bases. The CDR3 consists of 14 residues. Trimming at V came to 4 bases and at J to 12 bases, leaving 12 bases not matched to a gene. CDR1 is SGHRS, CDR2 YFSETQ, per germline. Here the CDR3 DNA reads TGCGCCAGCAGCGGGACTAGTTCTTCATCCACGCAGTTCTTC. Translated: CASSGTSSSSTQFF.

The CDR3 DNA follows: TGTGCCAGTAGTATCAAAGCCTCCTACGAGCAGTACGTC. Translation gives CASSIKASYEQYV. The chain is built from TRBV19 and TRBJ2-7; no clear D gene. The germline V and J ends were trimmed by 3 bases and 0 bases, with 6 bases remaining between them. The V gene's germline CDR1 is LNHDA and CDR2 SQIVND (reference sequence). This CDR3 region has 13 residues.

This chain connects TRBV5-6 to TRBJ2-3; D gene ambiguous. Germline V lookup: CDR1 SGHDT, CDR2 YYEEEE. Trimming took 1 base from V and 0 from J, leaving 9 bases between them. The CDR3 extends over 15 amino acids. CDR3 nucleotide sequence: TGTGCCAGCAGCTTGCGTCCTACTAGCACAGATACGCAGTATTTT. This sequence encodes CASSLRPTSTDTQYF.

This chain joins TRBV10-3 and TRBJ2-5, with a tentative D call TRBD1 (6 bases). CDR1 is ENHRY, CDR2 SYGVKD, per germline. The V end lost 4 bases, the J end lost 1 base, and 16 bases lay between the germline ends. The CDR3 totals 16 residues. CDR3 loop: CAISAWGQATQETQYF. CDR3 nucleotides: TGTGCCATCAGTGCCTGGGGGCAGGCGACCCAAGAGACCCAGTACTTC.